This T cell receptor beta chain derives from a study of graft-versus-host responses after intestinal transplantation. Trimming removed 7 bases from V and 7 bases from J, with 16 bases in between. Germline CDR1 MNHEY, CDR2 SMNVEV (reference sequence). The CDR3 runs to 14 residues. A note on this clone: As yet, its antigen is unknown.

Generated by immunoSEQ multiplex PCR, the TCRdb table keeps only in-frame clones and is missing some. There are roughly 100,000 clones in the sample; more than 85% occur only once, and roughly 1% lies in the top ten. The TCR comes from a human donor who received an intestinal transplant. The material was unstimulated CD8+ T cells sorted from spleen or lymph node cells, obtained before intestinal transplant. V usage is TRBV27 and J usage is TRBJ1-4, with a weak D call TRBD1 (5 bases). CDR3 DNA sequence: TGTGCCAGCAAGATCAGGGAAGAAGCTGAAAAACTGTTTTTT. Translation: CASKIREEAEKLFF.